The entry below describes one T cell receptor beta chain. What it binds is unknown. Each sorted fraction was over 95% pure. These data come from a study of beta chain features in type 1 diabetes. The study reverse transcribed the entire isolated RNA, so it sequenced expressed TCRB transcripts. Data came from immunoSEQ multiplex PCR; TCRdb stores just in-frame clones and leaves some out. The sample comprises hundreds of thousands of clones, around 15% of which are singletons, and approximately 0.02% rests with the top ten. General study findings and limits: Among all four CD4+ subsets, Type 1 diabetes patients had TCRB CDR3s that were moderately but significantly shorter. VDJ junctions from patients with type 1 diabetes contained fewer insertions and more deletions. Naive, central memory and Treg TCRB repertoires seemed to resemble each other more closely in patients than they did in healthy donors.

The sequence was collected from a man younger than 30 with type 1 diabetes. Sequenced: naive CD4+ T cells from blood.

As DNA, the CDR3 is TGTGCCTGGAGTTTTAGGGGCTTTGAAAAACTGTTTTTT. Its translation: CAWSFRGFEKLFF. This chain links TRBV30 with TRBJ1-4, with TRBD1 as a possible D gene (5 bases). Germline V lookup: CDR1 GTSNPN, CDR2 SVGIG (reference sequence). V shed 2 bases and J shed 7 bases, with 11 bases lying between them. The CDR3 runs 13 residues.